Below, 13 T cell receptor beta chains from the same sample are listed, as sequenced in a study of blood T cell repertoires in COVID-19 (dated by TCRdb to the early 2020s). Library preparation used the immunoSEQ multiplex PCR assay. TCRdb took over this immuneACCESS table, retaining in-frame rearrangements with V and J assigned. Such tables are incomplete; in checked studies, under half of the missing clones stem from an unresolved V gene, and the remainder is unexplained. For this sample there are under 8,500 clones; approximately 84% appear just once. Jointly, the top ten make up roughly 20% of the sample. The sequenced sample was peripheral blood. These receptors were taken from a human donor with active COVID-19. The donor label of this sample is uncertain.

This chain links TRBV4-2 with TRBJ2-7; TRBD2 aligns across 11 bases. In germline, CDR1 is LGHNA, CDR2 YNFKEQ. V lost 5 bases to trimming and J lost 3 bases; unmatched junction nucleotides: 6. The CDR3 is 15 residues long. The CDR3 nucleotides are TGTGCCAGCAGCGAGACTAGCGGGATAAGCTACGAGCAGTACTTC. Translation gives CASSETSGISYEQYF.

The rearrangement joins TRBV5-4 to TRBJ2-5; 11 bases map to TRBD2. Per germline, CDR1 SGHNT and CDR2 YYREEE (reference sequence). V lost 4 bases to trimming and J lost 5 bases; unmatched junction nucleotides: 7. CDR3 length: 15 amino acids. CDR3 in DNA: TGTGCCAGCAGCCCCCCCGGGACTAGCGGCGAGACCCAGTACTTC. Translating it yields CASSPPGTSGETQYF.

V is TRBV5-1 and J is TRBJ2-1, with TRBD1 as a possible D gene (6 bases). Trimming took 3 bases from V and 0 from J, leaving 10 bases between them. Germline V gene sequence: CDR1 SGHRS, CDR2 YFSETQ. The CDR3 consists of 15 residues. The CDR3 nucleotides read TGCGCCAGCAGCTGGGACACCAGCTCCTACAATGAGCAGTTCTTC. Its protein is CASSWDTSSYNEQFF.

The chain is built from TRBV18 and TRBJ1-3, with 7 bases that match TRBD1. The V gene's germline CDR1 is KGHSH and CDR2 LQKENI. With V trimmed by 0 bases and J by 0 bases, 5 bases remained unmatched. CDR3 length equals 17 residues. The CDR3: CASSPPGQASSGNTIYF. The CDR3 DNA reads TGTGCCAGCTCACCACCAGGACAGGCCAGCTCTGGAAACACCATATATTTT.

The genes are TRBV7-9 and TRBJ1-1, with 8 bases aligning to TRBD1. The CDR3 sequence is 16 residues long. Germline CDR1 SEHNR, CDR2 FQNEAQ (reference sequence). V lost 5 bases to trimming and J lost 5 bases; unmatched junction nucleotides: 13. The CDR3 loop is CASSLGQGISGTEAFF. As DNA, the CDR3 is TGTGCCAGCAGCCTTGGACAGGGTATTAGTGGGACTGAAGCTTTCTTT.

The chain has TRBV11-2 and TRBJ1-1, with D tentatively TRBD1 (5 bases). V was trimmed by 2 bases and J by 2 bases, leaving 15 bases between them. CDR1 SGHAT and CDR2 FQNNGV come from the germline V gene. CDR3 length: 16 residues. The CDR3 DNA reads TGTGCCAGCAGCTTATCCCCAGGGTCCCTAAACACTGAAGCTTTCTTT. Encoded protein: CASSLSPGSLNTEAFF.

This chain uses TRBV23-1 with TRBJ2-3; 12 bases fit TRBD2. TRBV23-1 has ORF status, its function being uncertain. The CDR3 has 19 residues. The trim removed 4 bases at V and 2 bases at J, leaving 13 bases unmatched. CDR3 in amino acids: CASSPERPSGRATTDTQYF. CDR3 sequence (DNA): TGCGCCAGCAGTCCCGAACGCCCTAGCGGGAGGGCCACCACAGATACGCAGTATTTT.

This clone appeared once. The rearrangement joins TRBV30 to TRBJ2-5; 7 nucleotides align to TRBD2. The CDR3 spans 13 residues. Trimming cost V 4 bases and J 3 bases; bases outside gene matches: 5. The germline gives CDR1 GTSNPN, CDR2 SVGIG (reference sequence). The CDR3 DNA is TGTGCCTGGATTCAGCTAGCGGAAGAGACCCAGTACTTC. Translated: CAWIQLAEETQYF.

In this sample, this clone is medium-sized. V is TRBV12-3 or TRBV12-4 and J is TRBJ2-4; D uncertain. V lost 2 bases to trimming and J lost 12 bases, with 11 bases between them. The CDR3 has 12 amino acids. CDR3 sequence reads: CASSLRLDTQYF. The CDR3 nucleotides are TGTGCCAGCAGTTTAAGGCTAGATACTCAGTACTTC.

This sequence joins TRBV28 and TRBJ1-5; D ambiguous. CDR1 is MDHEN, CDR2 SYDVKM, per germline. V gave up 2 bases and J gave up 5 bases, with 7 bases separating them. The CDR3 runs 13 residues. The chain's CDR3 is CASSLPTYQPQHF. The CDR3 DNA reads TGTGCCAGCAGTTTACCCACTTATCAGCCCCAGCATTTT.

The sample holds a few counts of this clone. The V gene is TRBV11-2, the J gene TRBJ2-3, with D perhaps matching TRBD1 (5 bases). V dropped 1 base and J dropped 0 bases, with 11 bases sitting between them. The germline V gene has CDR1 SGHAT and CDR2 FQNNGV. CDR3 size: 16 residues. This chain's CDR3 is CASSLGVGASTDTQYF. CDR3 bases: TGTGCCAGCAGCTTAGGGGTAGGGGCGAGCACAGATACGCAGTATTTT.

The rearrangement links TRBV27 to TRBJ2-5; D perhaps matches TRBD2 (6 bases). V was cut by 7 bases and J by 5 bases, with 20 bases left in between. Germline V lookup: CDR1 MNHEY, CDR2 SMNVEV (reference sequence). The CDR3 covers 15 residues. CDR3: CASTPTRGGDETQYF. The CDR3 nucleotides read TGTGCCAGCACCCCGACCCGGGGCGGGGATGAGACCCAGTACTTC.

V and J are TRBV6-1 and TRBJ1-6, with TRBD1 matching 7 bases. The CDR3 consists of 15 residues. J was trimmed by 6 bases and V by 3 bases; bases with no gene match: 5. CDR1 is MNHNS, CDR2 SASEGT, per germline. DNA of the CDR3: TGTGCCAGCAGTGAGACACAGGGGAGTAATTCACCCCTCCACTTT. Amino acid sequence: CASSETQGSNSPLHF.